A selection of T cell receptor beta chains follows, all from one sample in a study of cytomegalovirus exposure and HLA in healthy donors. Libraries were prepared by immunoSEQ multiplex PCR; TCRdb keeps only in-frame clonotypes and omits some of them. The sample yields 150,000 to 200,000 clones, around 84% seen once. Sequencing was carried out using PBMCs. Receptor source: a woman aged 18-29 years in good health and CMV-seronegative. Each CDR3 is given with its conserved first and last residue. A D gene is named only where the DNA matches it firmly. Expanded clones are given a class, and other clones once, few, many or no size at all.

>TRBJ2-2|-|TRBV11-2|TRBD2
TGTGCCAGCAGCCTTGAGGTGCGGGGGTACACCGGGGAGCTGTTTTTT
CASSLEVRGYTGELFF
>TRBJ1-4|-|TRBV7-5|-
TGTGCCAGAAGCTTTAGGACAGGGCCGAATGAAAAACTGTTTTTT
CARSFRTGPNEKLFF
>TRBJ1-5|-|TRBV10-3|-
TGTGCCATCAGTGAGTCGACAGGCAATCAGCCCCAGCATTTT
CAISESTGNQPQHF
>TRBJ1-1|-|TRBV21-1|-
TGTGCCAGCGCTGGGACTCTCCGGCGGGCTTTCTTT
CASAGTLRRAFF
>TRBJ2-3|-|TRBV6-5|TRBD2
TGTGCCAGCACTACTAGCGGGGCCGCTCCAGATACGCAGTATTTT
CASTTSGAAPDTQYF
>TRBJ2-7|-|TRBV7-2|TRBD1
TGTGCCAGCAGCGGAAGGACAGGGCAGCGGGTATACGAGCAGTACTTC
CASSGRTGQRVYEQYF
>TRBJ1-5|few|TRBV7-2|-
TGTGCCAGCAGCATTCGGGGGGGGCAGCCCCAGCATTTT
CASSIRGGQPQHF
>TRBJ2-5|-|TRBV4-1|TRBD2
TGCGCCAGCAGCCCCCGACTAGCGGGAGGTCTCAGTGAGGAGACCCAGTACTTC
CASSPRLAGGLSEETQYF
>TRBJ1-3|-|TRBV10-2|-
TGCGCCAGCACCTCAGGGGCAGTATTTCGGCATTTT
CASTSGAVFRHF
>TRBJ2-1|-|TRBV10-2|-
TGCGCCAGTAGGGGGGGGAGCCCGTACAATGAGCAGTTCTTC
CASRGGSPYNEQFF
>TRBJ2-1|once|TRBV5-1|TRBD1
TGCGCCAGCAGCTTGGGACAGGGGACTTACAATGAGCAGTTCTTC
CASSLGQGTYNEQFF
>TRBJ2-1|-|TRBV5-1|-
TGCGCCAGCCTTCGGGCAGGGGGGACTGAGCAGTTCTTC
CASLRAGGTEQFF
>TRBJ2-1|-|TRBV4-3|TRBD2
TGCGCCAGCAGCCAAGGAACTAGCGGGAGCAGACAGGACAATGAGCAGTTCTTC
CASSQGTSGSRQDNEQFF
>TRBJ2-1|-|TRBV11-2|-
TGTGCCAGCAGCGTCGACTCCTCATCCTACAATGAGCAGTTCTTC
CASSVDSSSYNEQFF
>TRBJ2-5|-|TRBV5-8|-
TGTGCCAGCAGCTCGGAGGGAGACAAGACCCAGTACTTC
CASSSEGDKTQYF
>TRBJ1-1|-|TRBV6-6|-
TGTGCCAGCAGTTACCCCGAGGGGGGGTGGAACACTGAAGCTTTCTTT
CASSYPEGGWNTEAFF
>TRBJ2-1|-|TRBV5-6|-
TGTGCCAGCAGCTTGGTGGGACTGACCGAAAGCTCCTACAATGAGCAGTTCTTC
CASSLVGLTESSYNEQFF
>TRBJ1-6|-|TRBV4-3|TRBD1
TGCGCCAGCAGCAACGACAGGGGAAATTCACCCCTCCACTTT
CASSNDRGNSPLHF
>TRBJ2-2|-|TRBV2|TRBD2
TGTGCCAGCGGGGGGGGCACCGGGGAGCTGTTTTTT
CASGGGTGELFF
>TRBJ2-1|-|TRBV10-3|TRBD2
TGTGCCATCAGTGCAAACTTAGGGACTAGCGGGAGTGAGTCCAATGAGCAGTTCTTC
CAISANLGTSGSESNEQFF
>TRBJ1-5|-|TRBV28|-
TGTGCCAGCAGTTTCAGAGAGCGTCAGCCCCAGCATTTT
CASSFRERQPQHF
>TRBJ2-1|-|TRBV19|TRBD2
TGTGCCAGTACCCCCCAACTAGCGGGAACGAATGAGCAGTTCTTC
CASTPQLAGTNEQFF
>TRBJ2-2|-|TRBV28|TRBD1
TGTGCCAGCACCCCAGTCCAGGGGGCAGTACGCACCGGGGAGCTGTTTTTT
CASTPVQGAVRTGELFF
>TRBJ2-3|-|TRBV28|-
TGTGCCAGTTGGAAGGGCGGGTCCCCAATTAGCACAGATACGCAGTATTTT
CASWKGGSPISTDTQYF
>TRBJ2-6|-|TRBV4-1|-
TGCGCCAGCAGCCAAGGGCGGATCTCTGGGGCCAACGTCCTGACTTTC
CASSQGRISGANVLTF
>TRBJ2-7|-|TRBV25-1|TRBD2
TGTGCCAGCACCAAAGGGGGGACTAGTTACGAGCAGTACTTC
CASTKGGTSYEQYF
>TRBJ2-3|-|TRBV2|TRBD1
TGTGCCAGCAGAACCGGGACAGGTTCCACAGATACGCAGTATTTT
CASRTGTGSTDTQYF
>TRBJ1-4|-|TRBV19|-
TGTGCCAGTAGTATCCCCAGGGAGGCTAATGAAAAACTGTTTTTT
CASSIPREANEKLFF
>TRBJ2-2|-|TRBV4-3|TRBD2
TGCGCCAGCAGCCAAGAAGCGGGGGACACCGGGGAGCTGTTTTTT
CASSQEAGDTGELFF
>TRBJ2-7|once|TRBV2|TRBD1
TGTGCCAGCAGTGAACAGGGGGCGTTCCACGAGCAGTACTTC
CASSEQGAFHEQYF
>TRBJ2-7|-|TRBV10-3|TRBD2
TGTGCCATCAGTGACGTGACTAGCGGGAACTACGAGCAGTACTTC
CAISDVTSGNYEQYF
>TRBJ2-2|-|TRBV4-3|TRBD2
TGCGCCAGCAGCCAACGCACTAGCGGGAGTGGCACCGGGGAGCTGTTTTTT
CASSQRTSGSGTGELFF
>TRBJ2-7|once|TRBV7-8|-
TGTGCCAGCAGCTTTGAAAGCGCCGGCTACGAGCAGTACTTC
CASSFESAGYEQYF
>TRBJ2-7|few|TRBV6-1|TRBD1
TGTGCCAGCACCACTGACAGGGGGCATTACGAGCAGTACTTC
CASTTDRGHYEQYF
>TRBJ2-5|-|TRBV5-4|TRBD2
TGTGCCAGCAGCCTCCCCGGGGCTAGCGGGAGAGAGACCCAGTACTTC
CASSLPGASGRETQYF
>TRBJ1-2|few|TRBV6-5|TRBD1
TGTGCCAGCACCCAGGACAGGGCTGGAGGCTACACCTTC
CASTQDRAGGYTF
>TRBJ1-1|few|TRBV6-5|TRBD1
TGTGCCAGCAGTTTACAGACAGGGACGAACACTGAAGCTTTCTTT
CASSLQTGTNTEAFF
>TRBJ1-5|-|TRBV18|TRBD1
TGTGCCAGCTCAGCGTCTGGACAGGGGCAACCCCAGCATTTT
CASSASGQGQPQHF
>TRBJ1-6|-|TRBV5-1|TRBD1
TGCGCCAGCAGGATGACAGGGGACAATTCACCCCTCCACTTT
CASRMTGDNSPLHF
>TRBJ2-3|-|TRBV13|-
TGTGCCAGCCTAAGGGGAGGAGTTAGCACAGATACGCAGTATTTT
CASLRGGVSTDTQYF
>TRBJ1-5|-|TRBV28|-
TGTGCCAGCAGTCAGGCCGAAAATCAGCCCCAGCATTTT
CASSQAENQPQHF
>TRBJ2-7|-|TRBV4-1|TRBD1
TGCGCCAGCAGCCAAGGAGGGGGCGAGACGGGGTACGAGCAGTACTTC
CASSQGGGETGYEQYF
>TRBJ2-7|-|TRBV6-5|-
TGTGCCAGCAGCCGAGGACTTCAATCCGAGCAGTACTTC
CASSRGLQSEQYF
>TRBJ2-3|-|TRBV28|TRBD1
TGTGCCAGCAGTAGGACAGGGGGCCGGGATACGCAGTATTTT
CASSRTGGRDTQYF
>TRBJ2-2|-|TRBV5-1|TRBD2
TGCGCCAGCAGCTCTCCCGGGGGGGGGTTCACCGGGGAGCTGTTTTTT
CASSSPGGGFTGELFF
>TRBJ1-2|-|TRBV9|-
TGTGCCAGCAGCGTAGCCGCACAACCGTCACACTATGGCTACACCTTC
CASSVAAQPSHYGYTF
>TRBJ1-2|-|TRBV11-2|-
TGTGCCAGCAGCTTGACAGAAAACTATGGCTACACCTTC
CASSLTENYGYTF
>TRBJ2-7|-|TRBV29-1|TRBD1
TGCAGCGTTCGGACAGGGGGTTCCTACGAGCAGTACTTC
CSVRTGGSYEQYF
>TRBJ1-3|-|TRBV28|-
TGTGCCAGCAACTCCCCTGACAGCTCTGGAAACACCATATATTTT
CASNSPDSSGNTIYF
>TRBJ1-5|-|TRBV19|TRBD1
TGTGCCAGTAGTATAGGCGACAGGGTGGGTCAGCCCCAGCATTTT
CASSIGDRVGQPQHF